This T cell receptor (beta chain) was retrieved from a study of blood T cell repertoires in COVID-19. Assay: immunoSEQ multiplex PCR; the TCRdb copy retains only in-frame clones and omits some. The profile shows around 200,000 clones, roughly nine tenths of them singletons. V shed 3 bases and J shed 5 bases, with 12 bases lying between them. The CDR3 consists of 15 residues. Germline values: CDR1 SGHKS, CDR2 YYEKEE (reference sequence). This clone was detected only once. Clinical history as reported by participants underpinned cohort assignment. Sequencing input: PBMCs or T cells enriched from blood (not recorded which). V and J are TRBV5-5 and TRBJ1-6, with D perhaps matching TRBD1 (5 bases). This receptor was obtained from a woman between 50 and 59 years old in a cohort exposed to, infected with or recovered from COVID-19 (not recorded which). CDR3 DNA: TGTGCCAGCAGCTCGACGGGACTAAATAATTCACCCCTCCACTTT. Amino acids: CASSSTGLNNSPLHF. Using reference TRBV5-5 and TRBJ1-6 for the parts outside the CDR3, the full variable domain is DAGVTQSPTHLIKTRGQQVTLRCSPISGHKSVSWYQQVLGQGPQFIFQYYEKEERGRGNFPDRFSARQFPNYSSELNVNALLLGDSALYLCASSSTGLNNSPLHFGNGTRLTVT.